The next 30 T cell receptor beta chains were all read from a single sample in a study of blood T cells in healthy people across ages. The second PCR ran roughly 7 to 12 cycles with a sample-barcoded 5' primer and J-beta primers. In TCRdb, the 5' RACE reads were re-called with MiXCR into one record per CDR3 protein. The sample holds around 1,500,000 distinct CDR3 sequences; 42% are singletons and the top ten take 7.9%. Material: blood. These receptors were collected from a woman aged 18 to 35 in good health.

V usage is TRBV20-1 and J usage is TRBJ1-5; D not resolved. Germline CDR1 DFQATT, CDR2 SNEGSKA (reference sequence). There are 14 residues in the CDR3. The V and J ends lost 1 base and 4 bases respectively, with 11 bases between them. CDR3 loop: CSARARTLNQPQHF. The CDR3 bases are TGCAGTGCTAGAGCACGGACTCTTAATCAGCCCCAGCATTTT.

This sequence joins TRBV11-2 and TRBJ2-7, with D hard to call. V was cut by 3 bases and J by 7 bases, with 10 bases left in between. The CDR3 totals 12 residues. Germline CDR1 SGHAT, CDR2 FQNNGV. In DNA, the CDR3 is TGTGCCAGCAGCTTTATCGGTGCGGAGCAGTACTTC. Protein sequence: CASSFIGAEQYF.

This chain joins TRBV19 and TRBJ2-1; 12 nucleotides agree with TRBD2. Germline V gene sequence: CDR1 LNHDA, CDR2 SQIVND (reference sequence). With V trimmed by 4 bases and J by 0 bases, 1 base remained unmatched. The CDR3 has 16 amino acids. CDR3 amino acids: CASSKGLAGSYNEQFF. CDR3 nucleotides: TGTGCCAGTAGTAAGGGACTAGCGGGCTCCTACAATGAGCAGTTCTTC.

V is TRBV2 and J is TRBJ2-5; possible D gene TRBD2, 6 bases. Trimming took 0 bases from V and 0 from J, leaving 8 bases between them. Germline-derived CDR1 and CDR2 are SNHLY and FYNNEI. The CDR3 runs 15 residues. Here the CDR3 reads CASSEARDYQETQYF. In DNA, the CDR3 is TGTGCCAGCAGTGAAGCCCGGGACTACCAAGAGACCCAGTACTTC.

The CDR3 region has the DNA TGCAGCGTCGCGACAGGGGTCACTGAAGCTTTCTTT. Its protein product is CSVATGVTEAFF. The chain links TRBV29-1 to TRBJ1-1; 8 nucleotides align to TRBD1. V shed 6 bases and J 4 bases; nucleotides not matched to a gene: 4. CDR3 size: 12 residues. CDR1 and CDR2 from the germline V gene are SQVTM and ANQGSEA. The full variable domain, in which reference TRBV29-1 and TRBJ1-1 provide the parts outside the CDR3, is SAVISQKPSRDICQRGTSLTIQCQVDSQVTMMFWYRQQPGQSLTLIATANQGSEATYESGFVIDKFPISRPNLTFSTLTVSNMSPEDSSIYLCSVATGVTEAFFGQGTRLTVV.

The CDR3 nucleotides read TGTGCCAGCAGTACCGGACAAGTGGGAAACACCATATATTTT. It codes for CASSTGQVGNTIYF. The chain employs TRBV6-5 and TRBJ1-3; D perhaps matches TRBD1 (5 bases). Germline lookup yields CDR1 MNHEY and CDR2 SVGAGI. Trimming removed 5 bases at V and 4 bases at J, with 12 bases between. The CDR3 extends over 14 amino acids.

V gene TRBV6-1 combines with J gene TRBJ1-2; D unresolved. Germline loops: CDR1 MNHNS, CDR2 SASEGT. The CDR3 is 15 residues long. Trimming stripped 3 bases from V and 4 bases from J, with 15 bases between. CDR3 region: CASSDPLRSLYGYTF. As DNA, the CDR3 is TGTGCCAGCAGTGACCCCCTACGAAGCCTCTATGGCTACACCTTC.

The J gene is TRBJ2-3, the V gene TRBV28; 7 bases are a match to TRBD1. The V and J ends lost 5 bases and 6 bases, in that order; junction bases with no gene match: 8. This CDR3 is built from 14 residues. Germline V gene lookup returns CDR1 MDHEN and CDR2 SYDVKM. In DNA form, the CDR3 reads TGTGCCAGCAGTCCGGGACAGCTTTACGATACGCAGTATTTT. This encodes CASSPGQLYDTQYF.

The table lists this clonotype with a few counts. The rearrangement uses TRBV6-1 and TRBJ2-7; D possibly matches TRBD1 or TRBD2 (5 bases each). The germline V gene encodes CDR1 MNHNS and CDR2 SASEGT. V lost 7 bases and J lost 3, with 19 bases in between. The CDR3 covers 15 residues. The CDR3 DNA reads as TGTGCCAGCACTCCCGGGACCCTCCTAAGCTACGAGCAGTACTTC. Protein sequence: CASTPGTLLSYEQYF.

This CDR3 is CASSVVPGEGNTEAFF. CDR3 DNA: TGCGCCAGCAGCGTAGTTCCAGGGGAGGGGAACACTGAAGCTTTCTTT. This rearrangement joins TRBV5-1 to TRBJ1-1; possibly TRBD1 for D (6 bases). V was clipped by 4 bases and J by 1 base, with 17 bases between them. CDR3 length: 16 amino acids. Germline V gene data show CDR1 as SGHRS and CDR2 as YFSETQ.

A few counts support this clonotype. The genes are TRBV20-1 and TRBJ2-1; D gene ambiguous. The V gene's germline CDR1 is DFQATT and CDR2 SNEGSKA (reference sequence). V lost 8 bases and J lost 8, with 16 bases in between. The CDR3 totals 12 residues. The CDR3 loop is CSPRKGGDEQFF. CDR3 DNA: TGCAGTCCCCGGAAGGGTGGCGATGAGCAGTTCTTC.

Many counts were recorded for this clonotype. The V and J genes are TRBV29-1 and TRBJ1-2; D unresolved. Trimming pared 3 bases from V and 3 bases from J, leaving 8 bases between. Germline CDR1 and CDR2: SQVTM and ANQGSEA. This CDR3 is built from 12 residues. In DNA form, the CDR3 reads TGCAGCGTTGAGGGAGGGTACTATGGCTACACCTTC. Translating it yields CSVEGGYYGYTF. Filled out from reference TRBV29-1 and TRBJ1-2, the complete variable domain reads SAVISQKPSRDICQRGTSLTIQCQVDSQVTMMFWYRQQPGQSLTLIATANQGSEATYESGFVIDKFPISRPNLTFSTLTVSNMSPEDSSIYLCSVEGGYYGYTFGSGTRLTVV.

J is TRBJ1-4 and V is TRBV20-1, with D possibly being TRBD1 (6 bases). This CDR3 contains 13 residues. The germline V gene encodes CDR1 DFQATT and CDR2 SNEGSKA (reference sequence). Trimming stripped 3 bases from V and 7 bases from J, with 12 bases between. CDR3 in DNA: TGCAGTGCTAGTTCGGGGGCGCGTGAAAAACTGTTTTTT. Translating gives CSASSGAREKLFF.

The chain is built from TRBV27 and TRBJ2-1, with D possibly being TRBD2 (5 bases). Germline CDR1 is MNHEY and CDR2 is SMNVEV (reference sequence). The CDR3 covers 17 residues. V lost 3 bases to trimming and J lost 6 bases, with 21 bases between them. The CDR3 nucleotides read TGTGCCAGCAGTTTTCCTTCTCCGGGATCCCAAGCCAATGAGCAGTTCTTC. It yields the protein CASSFPSPGSQANEQFF.

A few counts support this clonotype. The V and J genes are TRBV27 and TRBJ2-5, with TRBD2 matching over 7 bases. V shed 0 bases, J shed 1 base, and the junction held 5 bases outside the gene matches. CDR3 length equals 16 residues. Germline CDR1 reads MNHEY; CDR2 reads SMNVEV (reference sequence). Written as DNA, the CDR3 is TGTGCCAGCAGTTTATCCCCCGGACTAGTCCAAGAGACCCAGTACTTC. The encoded protein is CASSLSPGLVQETQYF.

This clonotype came up a few times. The chain couples TRBV5-1 to TRBJ1-2; a possible D gene is TRBD1 (5 bases). The CDR3 has 15 residues. V shed 1 base and J shed 4 bases, with 14 bases lying between them. In germline, CDR1 is SGHRS, CDR2 YFSETQ. Here the CDR3 DNA reads TGCGCCAGCAGCTTGCACAGCGGCCAGGGCTATGGCTACACCTTC. This translates into CASSLHSGQGYGYTF.

The CDR3 region has the DNA TGCAGTGCGCCTAGCGCGCTCGCCATGGGGTCACCCCTCCACTTT. Protein: CSAPSALAMGSPLHF. The chain links TRBV20-1 to TRBJ1-6; D is ambiguous. The V end lost 6 bases, the J end lost 10 bases, and 22 bases lay between the germline ends. The CDR3 runs to 15 residues. The germline V gene has CDR1 DFQATT and CDR2 SNEGSKA (reference sequence).

This clonotype was counted a few times. This rearrangement joins TRBV12-3 or TRBV12-4 to TRBJ1-1; 8 bases are shared with TRBD1. The V segment lost 6 bases and the J segment 0 bases; nucleotides outside the gene matches: 9. CDR3 size: 16 residues. CDR3 in amino acids: CASRVDRGWMNTEAFF. CDR3 bases: TGTGCCAGCAGGGTAGACAGGGGATGGATGAACACTGAAGCTTTCTTT.

Remarks on this clonotype: Compared with germline, one end of the junction differs, possibly owing to a read error. V gene TRBV24-1 combines with J gene TRBJ1-1, with TRBD1 identical over 10 bases. CDR3 length equals 15 residues. CDR1 and CDR2 (germline): KGHDR, SFDVKD. The CDR3: CATSEGGTGVTEAFF. The CDR3 nucleotides are TGCGCCACCAGTGAAGGTGGGACAGGGGTTACTGAAGCTTTCTTT.

The CDR3 sequence is CSVSGEASYNEQFF. Written as DNA, the CDR3 is TGCAGCGTCTCCGGGGAGGCCTCCTACAATGAGCAGTTCTTC. The chain recombines TRBV29-1 with TRBJ2-1; a weak D match, TRBD2 (6 bases). The CDR3 is made up of 14 amino acids. Germline assignment: CDR1 SQVTM and CDR2 ANQGSEA. Deletions cut 6 bases from V and 0 bases from J, with 12 bases between.

V is TRBV5-1 and J is TRBJ2-1; D not resolved. Trimming cost V 0 bases and J 9 bases, with 16 bases left between them. Germline loops: CDR1 SGHRS, CDR2 YFSETQ. The length of the CDR3 is 15 residues. CDR3 sequence: CASSLDTFRSGEQFF. CDR3 in DNA: TGCGCCAGCAGCTTGGATACATTCCGAAGTGGTGAGCAGTTCTTC. The whole variable domain, remainder taken from reference TRBV5-1 and TRBJ2-1, is KAGVTQTPRYLIKTRGQQVTLSCSPISGHRSVSWYQQTPGQGLQFLFEYFSETQRNKGNFPGRFSGRQFSNSRSEMNVSTLELGDSALYLCASSLDTFRSGEQFFGPGTRLTVL.

The J gene is TRBJ1-1, the V gene TRBV3-1, with D perhaps matching TRBD1 (6 bases). The CDR3 is made up of 19 amino acids. Trimming removed 8 bases from V and 0 bases from J, with 28 bases in between. CDR1 and CDR2 from the germline V gene are LGHDT and YNNKEL (reference sequence). The DNA of the CDR3 is TGTGCCAGCGCCAAAAGGGAGGGGGGAAGTCGATTCGTGAACACTGAAGCTTTCTTT. Protein product: CASAKREGGSRFVNTEAFF.

This clonotype has more than one count but fewer than ten. This chain links TRBV20-1 with TRBJ1-1; D is possibly TRBD1 (6 bases). Trimming pared 0 bases from V and 3 bases from J, leaving 14 bases between. This CDR3 region has 15 residues. CDR1 DFQATT and CDR2 SNEGSKA come from the germline V gene (reference sequence). CDR3 in DNA: TGCAGTGCTAGAGATCCGGGGGCGGGGGACACTGAAGCTTTCTTT. Translated: CSARDPGAGDTEAFF.

This chain connects TRBV20-1 to TRBJ2-1; D is ambiguous. CDR1 is DFQATT, CDR2 SNEGSKA, per germline (reference sequence). V was pared by 7 bases and J by 9 bases, with 13 bases between. This CDR3 is built from 11 residues. The CDR3 bases are TGCAGTGTTGTAATAGGCCTTGAGCAGTTCTTC. Its translation: CSVVIGLEQFF.

The chain links TRBV4-1 to TRBJ2-7; perhaps TRBD1 as D (6 bases). Trimming took 0 bases from V and 4 from J, leaving 16 bases between them. CDR1 and CDR2 (germline): MGHRA, YSYEKL. The CDR3 has 16 residues. The CDR3 protein is CASSQDPEQGGYEQYF. CDR3 in DNA: TGCGCCAGCAGCCAAGATCCTGAACAGGGTGGGTACGAGCAGTACTTC.

This clonotype was observed a handful of times. V gene TRBV20-1 combines with J gene TRBJ2-5; no reliable D call. CDR3 length: 13 residues. V gave up 3 bases and J gave up 0 bases, with 8 bases separating them. Germline CDR1 reads DFQATT; CDR2 reads SNEGSKA (reference sequence). CDR3 protein: CSASPVYQETQYF. The CDR3, as DNA: TGCAGTGCTAGTCCCGTGTACCAAGAGACCCAGTACTTC.

This chain joins TRBV6-1 and TRBJ1-5; TRBD1 matches 7 bases. Trimming cost V 3 bases and J 3 bases; bases outside gene matches: 5. Germline V CDR1 and CDR2: MNHNS, SASEGT. The CDR3 has 15 residues. The CDR3 loop reads CASSDTGTVNQPQHF. For the CDR3, the DNA is TGTGCCAGCAGTGACACCGGGACAGTCAATCAGCCCCAGCATTTT.

The V and J genes are TRBV6-1 and TRBJ2-4; 7 bases line up with TRBD2. The J segment lost 0 bases and the V segment lost 4 bases, leaving 12 bases of the junction unmatched. The germline V gene has CDR1 MNHNS and CDR2 SASEGT. The CDR3 extends over 18 amino acids. The CDR3 DNA sequence: TGTGCCAGCAGTGGGGGAGGGCAAGGAGTTCTAGCCAAAAACATTCAGTACTTC. This encodes CASSGGGQGVLAKNIQYF.

This clonotype was seen only a few times. The chain employs TRBV7-8 and TRBJ2-7, with TRBD2 identical over 12 bases. The ends lost 5 bases at V and 7 bases at J; junction bases unmatched: 9. CDR1 and CDR2 from the germline V gene are SGHVS and FQNEAQ. The CDR3 loop spans 15 amino acids. CDR3 protein: CASSRTSGTYNEQYF. The CDR3 DNA reads as TGTGCCAGCAGCCGGACTAGCGGGACGTACAATGAGCAGTACTTC.

The chain combines TRBV20-1 with TRBJ2-5, with a weak D call TRBD1 (6 bases). The CDR3 contains 13 residues. The germline V gene has CDR1 DFQATT and CDR2 SNEGSKA (reference sequence). V lost 3 bases, J lost 2 bases, and 10 bases lay in between. The CDR3 loop reads CSASQGSQETQYF. The DNA of the CDR3 is TGCAGTGCTAGTCAGGGGAGTCAAGAGACCCAGTACTTC.